Below are 7 T cell receptor beta chains sequenced from a single sample in a study of T cells after yellow fever vaccination. TCRdb re-called the 5' RACE reads through MiXCR, storing one row per CDR3 protein. Here the sample spans some 300,000 distinct CDR3 sequences, approximately 3.9% being singletons. The source material was PBMCs, sampled on the day of the yellow fever booster vaccination. These receptors were taken from a man aged 18 to 30 who received the YFV17D yellow fever vaccine.

In DNA form, the CDR3 reads TGTGCCAGCAGCCTACGAGCACCAGATACGCAGTATTTT. The encoded protein is CASSLRAPDTQYF. The V and J genes are TRBV11-3 and TRBJ2-3; D call uncertain. The CDR3 has 13 residues. V lost 5 bases, J lost 4 bases, and 10 bases lay in between. Per the germline V gene, CDR1 is SGHNT and CDR2 is YENEEA. Full variable domain (missing parts from reference TRBV11-3 and TRBJ2-3): EAGVVQSPRYKIIEKKQPVAFWCNPISGHNTLYWYLQNLGQGPELLIRYENEEAVDDSQLPKDRFSAERLKGVDSTLKIQPAELGDSAVYLCASSLRAPDTQYFGPGTRLTVL.

This clonotype was observed at least ten times. The chain links TRBV3-1 to TRBJ2-1; the D is unclear. V lost 4 bases and J lost 6, with 7 bases in between. CDR1 and CDR2 from the germline V gene are LGHDT and YNNKEL (reference sequence). The CDR3 loop spans 12 amino acids. The CDR3, as DNA: TGTGCCAGCAGCCCCCCGAGCAATGAGCAGTTCTTC. It codes for CASSPPSNEQFF.

This clonotype was found many times. The genes are TRBV5-1 and TRBJ2-7; D gene unclear. Germline values: CDR1 SGHRS, CDR2 YFSETQ. This CDR3 is 13 amino acids long. Between the trimmed V and J ends, which lost 0 bases and 4 bases, there was a span of 8 bases. CDR3 region: CASSLAQAYEQYF. CDR3 nucleotides: TGCGCCAGCAGCTTGGCGCAGGCGTACGAGCAGTACTTC. The full variable domain, its missing parts supplied by reference TRBV5-1 and TRBJ2-7, is KAGVTQTPRYLIKTRGQQVTLSCSPISGHRSVSWYQQTPGQGLQFLFEYFSETQRNKGNFPGRFSGRQFSNSRSEMNVSTLELGDSALYLCASSLAQAYEQYFGPGTRLTVT.

This clonotype was observed at least ten times. This sequence joins TRBV20-1 and TRBJ2-1, with TRBD1 identical over 8 bases. The germline CDR1 and CDR2 sequences are DFQATT and SNEGSKA (reference sequence). The V gene end was trimmed by 2 bases and the J gene end by 2 bases; junction bases not matched to a gene: 8. There are 16 residues in the CDR3. CDR3 coding DNA: TGCAGTGCTAGACACACACCGACAGGGGCCTACAATGAGCAGTTCTTC. It is translated as CSARHTPTGAYNEQFF.

Only a few counts were recorded for this clonotype. This chain connects TRBV29-1 to TRBJ2-1; D perhaps matches TRBD1 (6 bases). The CDR3 totals 13 residues. In germline, CDR1 is SQVTM, CDR2 ANQGSEA. Trimming cost V 7 bases and J 2 bases, with 12 bases left between them. CDR3 DNA: TGCAGCGGGGACACGGAGACCTACAATGAGCAGTTCTTC. The encoded protein is CSGDTETYNEQFF.

This clonotype was counted only a few times. The chain recombines TRBV30 with TRBJ2-1, with 8 bases matching TRBD2. The CDR3 extends over 15 amino acids. Germline loops: CDR1 GTSNPN, CDR2 SVGIG (reference sequence). The J segment lost 0 bases and the V segment lost 2 bases, leaving 3 bases of the junction unmatched. The CDR3 DNA reads TGTGCCTGGAGTTTTAGCGGGGACTCCTACAATGAGCAGTTCTTC. It translates to CAWSFSGDSYNEQFF.

This clonotype was picked up many times. V is TRBV7-9 and J is TRBJ2-5; D may match TRBD1 or TRBD2 (6 bases each). The germline V and J ends were trimmed by 4 bases and 5 bases, with 14 bases remaining between them. The germline CDR1 and CDR2 sequences are SEHNR and FQNEAQ (reference sequence). The CDR3 is 14 amino acids. This CDR3 reads CASSYVGGKETQYF. The CDR3 bases are TGTGCCAGCAGCTACGTCGGGGGCAAGGAGACCCAGTACTTC.